The clone carrying this TCR beta chain was detected a few times. Sequence at one end of the junction differs from germline and may be a read error. Using RNA transcripts as the source, TCR beta CDR3 regions were amplified. TCR CDR3 regions were first amplified by RT-PCR with HTBI primers. Each CDR3 protein gets one entry after TCRdb re-called the multiplex PCR reads with MiXCR. The sample shows 620,000 or so distinct CDR3 sequences, approximately 14% of them seen only once. The data are from a study of T cells in Graves' hyperthyroidism and ophthalmopathy. The CDR3 runs to 15 residues. Germline CDR1 MGHDK, CDR2 SYGVNS.

The V call is TRBV25-1, the J call TRBJ2-1, with 9 bases that match TRBD2. Source material: blood. This TCR was recovered from a woman in her forties or fifties with Graves' ophthalmopathy. CDR3 nucleotide sequence: TGTGCCAGCAGGGCGCCGGGACTAGCTTACAATAAGCAGTTCTTC. This sequence encodes CASRAPGLAYNKQFF. Filled out from reference TRBV25-1 and TRBJ2-1, the complete variable domain reads EADIYQTPRYLVIGTGKKITLECSQTMGHDKMYWYQQDPGMELHLIHYSYGVNSTEKGDLSSESTVSRIRTEHFPLTLESARPSHTSQYLCASRAPGLAYNKQFFGPGTRLTVL.